This section outlines one TCR beta chain sequence together with its context. Its cognate antigen is unknown. At one end the junction does not follow the germline gene, possibly because of a read error. Measured with immunoSEQ multiplex PCR; TCRdb has only the in-frame clones, and not every one. The table lists around 100,000 clones, about 89% of them singletons. Germline CDR1 reads SGHTA; CDR2 reads FQGNSA. This CDR3 is built from 14 residues. The entry originates in a study of identifying expanded T cells in peripheral blood. Study conclusions and caveats: Approximately two-week clone count variance significantly increased as total template count grew. Differentially abundant clones: 0.95 to 1.5 between replicates, around 16 at roughly 2 weeks, 18 to 20 at four.

No infections or other immune events were documented during collection. The chain employs TRBV7-2 and TRBJ2-5, with 12 positions matching TRBD2. The TCR was taken from a person aged 18 to 70 in good health. Sequences were obtained from blood. DNA for the CDR3: TGTGCCAGCAGCCTAGCGGGGGGGCCGGAGACCCAGTACTTC. It codes for CASSLAGGPETQYF.